This record concerns one T cell receptor (beta chain) sequence. Ages ranged from about 18 to 89 years, with residence in around 24 US areas. Cohorts were determined from participant-reported clinical history. Shortly before study entry, within 2 weeks, exposed participants had met a COVID-19 case. The CDR3 has 15 amino acids. Germline CDR1 is MGHRA and CDR2 is YSYEKL. Trimming took 1 base from V and 9 from J; bases not matched to a gene: 6. This sample was included in a study of blood T cell repertoires in COVID-19. Overall study context: Sample material is recorded as cDNA or gDNA derived from T cells, B-cell-depleted T cells, or PBMCs.

The data were produced by immunoSEQ multiplex PCR, yet TCRdb's version contains in-frame clones alone and is incomplete. This table holds some 190,000 clones, 80% found once. The chain combines TRBV4-1 with TRBJ2-1; 10 bases are shared with TRBD2. The sequence derives from a man in his sixties who had been exposed to COVID-19. The sequenced sample was PBMCs or T cells enriched from blood (not recorded which). The CDR3 loop reads CASSQVLAGVVEQFF. The DNA of the CDR3 is TGCGCCAGCAGCCAAGTCCTAGCGGGAGTGGTTGAGCAGTTCTTC.